The clone carrying this T cell receptor beta chain was observed many times. Its antigen is currently unknown. This sample was taken from a study of breast tumors, draining lymph nodes, adjacent tissues. Study-level findings and limits: Tumor T cell lymph node origin was a supported hypothesis, not proven. Tumor and nontumor repertoires were significantly more similar in luminal-like than in basal-like breast cancer. Most tumor T cells seemingly derive from lymph node, then expand in tumor. Compared with lymph nodes, tumors were less diverse; compared with nontumor tissue, more.

MiXCR was run by TCRdb on the multiplex PCR reads, yielding one entry per CDR3 protein. The sample yields under 150,000 distinct CDR3 sequences, about a fifth seen once. Per the germline V gene, CDR1 is KGHDR and CDR2 is SFDVKD. V lost 6 bases, J lost 9 bases, and 10 bases stayed unmatched. This CDR3 spans 14 amino acids. Samples came from axillary lymph nodes draining the breast cancer. V is TRBV24-1 and J is TRBJ1-5; TRBD1 matches at 7 bases. The sequence derives from a female donor with breast cancer. Some clones in this sample may be carry-over from other donors' samples. Source material: axillary lymph node tissue. Here the CDR3 DNA reads TGTGCCACCAGTAATACCAGGGGGGATTCGCCCCAGCATTTT. It specifies CATSNTRGDSPQHF.